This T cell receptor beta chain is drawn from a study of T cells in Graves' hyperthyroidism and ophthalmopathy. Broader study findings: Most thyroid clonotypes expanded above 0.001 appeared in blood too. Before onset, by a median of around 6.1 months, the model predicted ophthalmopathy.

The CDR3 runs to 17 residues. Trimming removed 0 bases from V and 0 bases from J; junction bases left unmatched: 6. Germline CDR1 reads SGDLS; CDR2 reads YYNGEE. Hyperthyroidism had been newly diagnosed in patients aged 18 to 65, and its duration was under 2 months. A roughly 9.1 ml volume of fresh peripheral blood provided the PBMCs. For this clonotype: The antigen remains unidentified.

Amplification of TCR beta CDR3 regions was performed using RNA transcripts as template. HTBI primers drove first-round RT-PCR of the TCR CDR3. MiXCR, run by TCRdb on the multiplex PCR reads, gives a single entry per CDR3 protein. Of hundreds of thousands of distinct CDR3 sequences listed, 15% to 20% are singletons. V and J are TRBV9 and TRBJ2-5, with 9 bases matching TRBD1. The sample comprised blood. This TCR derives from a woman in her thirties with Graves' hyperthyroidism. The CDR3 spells CASSVEGGDRDQETQYF. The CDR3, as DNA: TGTGCCAGCAGCGTAGAAGGAGGGGACAGGGACCAAGAGACCCAGTACTTC.